This T cell receptor (beta chain) was sequenced for a study of T cells after yellow fever vaccination. V lost 7 bases to trimming and J lost 3 bases, with 14 bases between them. Germline V gene data show CDR1 as SGHRS and CDR2 as YFSETQ. The CDR3 is 15 residues long. General study findings and limits: Clones that expanded after primary vaccination mostly reappeared after the booster (roughly 96% CD4, approximately 87% CD8).

TCRdb re-derived calls from the 5' RACE reads in MiXCR, one entry per CDR3 protein. The data hold about 53,000 distinct CDR3 sequences, with about 5.6% observed a single time. The receptor was isolated from a man aged 18 to 29 who received the YFV17D yellow fever vaccine. The sequences come from PBMCs, either bulk or a sorted T-cell subset (CD4+, CD8+, memory, or dextramer-sorted; not recorded which), collected on the day of the yellow fever booster vaccination. The chain joins TRBV5-1 to TRBJ1-6; TRBD1 is a possible D gene (6 bases). Here the CDR3 DNA reads TGCGCCAGCCGGGAAACAGGGTACTATAATTCACCCCTCCACTTT. Translation gives CASRETGYYNSPLHF.